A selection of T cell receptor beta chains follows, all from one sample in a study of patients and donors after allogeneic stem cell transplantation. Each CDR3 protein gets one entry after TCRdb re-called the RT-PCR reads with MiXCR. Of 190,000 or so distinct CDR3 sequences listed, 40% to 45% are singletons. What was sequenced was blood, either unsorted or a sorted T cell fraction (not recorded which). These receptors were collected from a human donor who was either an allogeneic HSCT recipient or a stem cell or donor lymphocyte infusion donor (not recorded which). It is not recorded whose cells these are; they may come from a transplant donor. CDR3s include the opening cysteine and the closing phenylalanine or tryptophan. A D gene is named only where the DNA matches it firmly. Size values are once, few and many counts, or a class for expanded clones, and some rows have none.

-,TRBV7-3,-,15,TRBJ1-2,CASSSSSLSNTGYTF,TGTGCCAGCAGCTCCTCGAGTCTCTCTAATACTGGCTACACCTTC
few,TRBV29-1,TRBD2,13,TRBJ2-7,CSVWTSGRYEQYF,TGCAGCGTCTGGACTAGCGGGAGGTACGAGCAGTACTTC
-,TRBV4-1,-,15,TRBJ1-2,CASSQDGGLVYGYTF,TGCGCCAGCAGCCAAGACGGGGGTCTAGTGTATGGCTACACCTTC
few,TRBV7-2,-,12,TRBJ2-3,CASSRGTDTQYF,TGTGCCAGCAGTCGGGGCACAGATACGCAGTATTTT
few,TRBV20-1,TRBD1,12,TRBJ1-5,CSAPDRDQPQHF,TGCAGTGCTCCGGACAGGGATCAGCCCCAGCATTTT
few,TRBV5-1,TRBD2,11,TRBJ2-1,CASSFSGTQFF,TGCGCCAGCAGCTTTAGCGGGACGCAGTTCTTC
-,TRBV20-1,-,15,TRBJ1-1,CSASSGGTRNTEAFF,TGCAGTGCTAGTAGTGGGGGCACAAGGAACACTGAAGCTTTCTTT
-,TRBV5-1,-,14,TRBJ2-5,CASSLKGVQETQYF,TGCGCCAGCAGCTTGAAAGGGGTTCAAGAGACCCAGTACTTC
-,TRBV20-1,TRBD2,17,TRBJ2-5,CSALLGLAGGPQETQYF,TGCAGTGCCTTATTGGGACTAGCGGGAGGCCCCCAAGAGACCCAGTACTTC
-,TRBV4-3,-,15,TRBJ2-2,CASSQDRTNTGELFF,TGCGCCAGCAGCCAAGACAGGACCAACACCGGGGAGCTGTTTTTT
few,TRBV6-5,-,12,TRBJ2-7,CASRGSSYEQYF,TGTGCCAGCAGGGGTTCTTCCTACGAGCAGTACTTC
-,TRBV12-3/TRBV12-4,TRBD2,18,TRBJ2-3,CASSLEEDSGRASDTQYF,TGTGCCAGCAGTTTAGAAGAGGATAGCGGGAGGGCCTCAGATACGCAGTATTTT
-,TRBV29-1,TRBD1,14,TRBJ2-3,CSVQGAVSTDTQYF,TGCAGCGTTCAGGGGGCGGTGAGCACAGATACGCAGTATTTT
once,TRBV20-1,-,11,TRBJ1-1,CSVRQVREAFF,TGCAGTGTCAGACAGGTCAGAGAAGCTTTCTTT
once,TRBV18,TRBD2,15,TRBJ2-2,CASSPLAGNTGELFF,TGTGCCAGCTCACCACTAGCGGGGAACACCGGGGAGCTGTTTTTT
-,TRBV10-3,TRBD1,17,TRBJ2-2,CAISDPGQGAVTGELFF,TGTGCCATCAGTGACCCGGGACAGGGGGCGGTAACCGGGGAGCTGTTTTTT
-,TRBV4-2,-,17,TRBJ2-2,CASSQDLIEFNTGELFF,TGTGCCAGCAGCCAAGACCTAATAGAGTTCAACACCGGGGAGCTGTTTTTT
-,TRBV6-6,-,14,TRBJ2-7,CASSNPGTPYEQYF,TGTGCCAGCAGTAATCCCGGGACACCCTACGAGCAGTACTTC
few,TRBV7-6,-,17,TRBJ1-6,CASSANPGQFFNSPLHF,TGTGCCAGCAGCGCAAATCCCGGACAGTTTTTTAATTCACCCCTCCACTTT
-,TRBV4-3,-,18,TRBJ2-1,CASSQVVLPGFAYNEQFF,TGCGCCAGCAGCCAAGTAGTCCTACCGGGTTTTGCCTACAATGAGCAGTTCTTC
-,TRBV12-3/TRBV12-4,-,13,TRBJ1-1,CASSSPEYTEAFF,TGTGCCAGCAGTTCGCCAGAGTACACTGAAGCTTTCTTT
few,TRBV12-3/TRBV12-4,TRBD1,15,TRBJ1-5,CASSLQGGAYQPQHF,TGTGCCAGCAGTTTACAGGGGGGGGCGTATCAGCCCCAGCATTTT
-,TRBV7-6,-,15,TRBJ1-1,CASSLAEGGLPLAFF,TGTGCCAGCAGCTTAGCGGAGGGGGGACTCCCCTTGGCTTTCTTT
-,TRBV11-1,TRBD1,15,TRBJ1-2,CASSLGDREFVGYTF,TGTGCCAGCAGCTTAGGGGACAGAGAATTCGTTGGCTACACCTTC
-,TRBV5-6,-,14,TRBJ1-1,CASSLAGTNSEAFF,TGTGCCAGCAGCTTGGCCGGGACCAACTCTGAAGCTTTCTTT
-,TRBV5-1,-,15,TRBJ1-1,CASSLGFSSNTEAFF,TGCGCCAGCAGCTTGGGATTTAGTTCGAACACTGAAGCTTTCTTT
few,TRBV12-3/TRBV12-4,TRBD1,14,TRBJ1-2,CASSLHGTGFGYTF,TGTGCCAGCAGTTTACATGGGACAGGGTTTGGCTACACCTTC
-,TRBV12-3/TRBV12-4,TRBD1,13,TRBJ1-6,CASSRTGSAPLHF,TGTGCCAGCAGTCGGACAGGGAGCGCACCCCTCCACTTT
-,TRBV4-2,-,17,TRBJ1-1,CASSVEQGGSMNTEAFF,TGTGCCAGCAGCGTGGAACAGGGCGGGTCGATGAACACTGAAGCTTTCTTT
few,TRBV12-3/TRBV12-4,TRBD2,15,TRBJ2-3,CASSPPRTSRDTQYF,TGTGCCAGCAGTCCCCCCAGGACTAGTAGGGATACGCAGTATTTT
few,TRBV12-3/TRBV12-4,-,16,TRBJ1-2,CASNFLGFGQLDGYTF,TGTGCCAGCAACTTCCTGGGATTTGGACAGCTAGATGGCTACACCTTC
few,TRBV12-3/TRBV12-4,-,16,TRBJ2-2,CASSFVWGARAGELFF,TGTGCCAGCAGTTTCGTTTGGGGAGCTCGGGCCGGGGAGCTGTTTTTT
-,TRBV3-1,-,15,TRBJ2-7,CASSPTEGGSYEQYF,TGTGCCAGCAGCCCCACGGAAGGGGGCTCCTACGAGCAGTACTTC
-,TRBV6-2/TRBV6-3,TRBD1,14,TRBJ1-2,CASREWTGGKGYTF,TGTGCCAGCAGGGAATGGACAGGGGGGAAAGGCTACACCTTC
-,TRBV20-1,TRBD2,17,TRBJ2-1,CSAGSSLAGENYNEQFF,TGCAGTGCTGGCTCCAGCTTAGCGGGAGAGAACTACAATGAGCAGTTCTTC
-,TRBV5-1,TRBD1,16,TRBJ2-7,CASSLVRGTGFVEQYF,TGCGCCAGCAGCTTGGTACGGGGGACAGGGTTCGTCGAGCAGTACTTC
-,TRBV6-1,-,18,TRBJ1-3,CASSEEAAFQGRRNTIYF,TGTGCCAGCAGTGAAGAGGCGGCCTTCCAGGGCCGGAGGAACACCATATATTTT
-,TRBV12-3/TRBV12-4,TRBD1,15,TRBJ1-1,CASRDAGGPDTEAFF,TGTGCCAGCAGGGACGCAGGGGGCCCGGACACTGAAGCTTTCTTT
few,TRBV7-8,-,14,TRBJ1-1,CASSLESGNTEAFF,TGTGCCAGCAGCTTAGAGTCGGGCAACACTGAAGCTTTCTTT
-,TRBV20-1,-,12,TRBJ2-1,CSARLHTNEQFF,TGCAGTGCTAGACTACACACTAATGAGCAGTTCTTC
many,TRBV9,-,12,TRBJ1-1,CASSAGNTEAFF,TGTGCCAGCAGCGCAGGTAACACTGAAGCTTTCTTT
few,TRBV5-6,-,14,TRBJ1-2,CASSLPRAPGGYTF,TGTGCCAGCAGCTTGCCTAGGGCGCCGGGTGGCTACACCTTC
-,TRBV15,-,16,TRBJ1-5,CATSRGGGVVNQPQHF,TGTGCCACCAGCAGAGGAGGGGGGGTTGTCAATCAGCCCCAGCATTTT
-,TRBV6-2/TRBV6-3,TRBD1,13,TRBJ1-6,CASSYRGQAPLHF,TGTGCCAGCAGTTACCGGGGACAGGCACCCCTCCACTTT
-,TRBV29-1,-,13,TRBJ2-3,CSVEDRGTDTQYF,TGCAGCGTTGAAGATCGGGGCACAGATACGCAGTATTTT
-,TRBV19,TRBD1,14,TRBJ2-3,CASSHRGPTDTQYF,TGTGCCAGTAGCCACAGGGGGCCCACAGATACGCAGTATTTT
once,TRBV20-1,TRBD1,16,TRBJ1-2,CSADSDRGLSNYGYTF,TGCAGTGCAGATTCCGACAGGGGACTTTCGAACTATGGCTACACCTTC
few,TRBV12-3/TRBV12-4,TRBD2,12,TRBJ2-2,CAGRGNTGELFF,TGTGCCGGGAGGGGGAACACCGGGGAGCTGTTTTTT
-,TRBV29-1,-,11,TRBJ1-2,CSVVGSYGYTF,TGCAGCGTTGTGGGGAGCTATGGCTACACCTTC
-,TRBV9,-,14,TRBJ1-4,CASSVSATNEKLFF,TGTGCCAGCAGCGTATCAGCAACTAATGAAAAACTGTTTTTT
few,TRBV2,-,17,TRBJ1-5,CASSEALRPARNQPQHF,TGTGCCAGCAGTGAAGCGCTTCGGCCAGCTAGGAATCAGCCCCAGCATTTT
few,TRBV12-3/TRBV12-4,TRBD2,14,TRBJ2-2,CASSAREDTGELFF,TGTGCCAGCAGTGCGCGGGAGGACACCGGGGAGCTGTTTTTT
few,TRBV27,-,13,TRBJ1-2,CASSLTQAYGYTF,TGTGCCAGCAGTTTAACCCAGGCGTATGGCTACACCTTC